Below, 27 T cell receptor beta chains from the same sample are listed, as sequenced in a study of T-cell memory formation after mild COVID-19. One entry per CDR3 protein, called by TCRdb with MiXCR from the 5' RACE reads. The table has 350,000 or so distinct CDR3 sequences, roughly 19% seen once. Input material: PBMCs or a T cell subset sorted from them (not recorded which). These TCRs come from a man aged 18-30 years who had mild COVID-19 (a few samples of this study predate the infection). Cell type and time point are not known.

J is TRBJ2-2 and V is TRBV6-6, with D perhaps given as TRBD1 or TRBD2 (5 bases each). From germline, CDR1 is MNHNY and CDR2 SVGAGI (reference sequence). Trimming took 5 bases from V and 2 from J, leaving 18 bases between them. The CDR3 extends over 17 amino acids. This chain's CDR3 is CASSGGLQEKNTGELFF. The CDR3 DNA follows: TGTGCCAGCAGTGGCGGGCTACAGGAAAAAAACACCGGGGAGCTGTTTTTT.

A few counts support this clonotype. This chain joins TRBV7-9 and TRBJ2-5; a weak D match, TRBD1 (6 bases). V lost 5 bases and J 3 bases, leaving 7 bases between the germline ends. Per germline, CDR1 SEHNR and CDR2 FQNEAQ (reference sequence). The length of the CDR3 is 12 residues. The CDR3 sequence: CASSGGKETQYF. For the CDR3, the DNA is TGTGCCAGCAGCGGGGGCAAAGAGACCCAGTACTTC.

There are many counts of this clonotype. The chain combines TRBV9 with TRBJ2-3; possibly TRBD1 or TRBD2 for D (6 bases each). From germline, CDR1 is SGDLS and CDR2 YYNGEE. The CDR3 covers 18 residues. Trimming left V 4 bases short and J 2 bases short, with 23 bases between. CDR3 amino acids: CASSPRRGAAYFTDTQYF. The CDR3 DNA reads as TGTGCCAGCAGCCCACGGAGGGGGGCAGCGTACTTCACAGATACGCAGTATTTT.

This clonotype came up once. The chain couples TRBV3-1 to TRBJ2-1; TRBD2 agrees at 11 bases. The CDR3 spans 15 residues. Trimming cost V 3 bases and J 11 bases; bases outside gene matches: 9. Germline V gene data show CDR1 as LGHDT and CDR2 as YNNKEL (reference sequence). Here the CDR3 reads CASSQSTSGGIKQFF. Written as DNA, the CDR3 is TGTGCCAGCAGCCAGTCCACTAGCGGGGGCATCAAGCAGTTCTTC.

The chain combines TRBV9 with TRBJ2-7; D unclear. The germline V gene encodes CDR1 SGDLS and CDR2 YYNGEE. The CDR3 runs to 14 residues. The V gene lost 0 bases and the J gene lost 2 bases, with 9 bases spanning the gap. The CDR3 region has the DNA TGTGCCAGCAGCGTAGCTTCAGGCCCCTACGAGCAGTACTTC. Translating gives CASSVASGPYEQYF.

J is TRBJ1-5 and V is TRBV7-2; TRBD1 might be the D (5 bases). CDR3 length equals 15 residues. Germline V gene lookup returns CDR1 SGHTA and CDR2 FQGNSA. Trimming removed 2 bases at V and 4 bases at J, with 12 bases between. The CDR3 loop reads CASSLLGAPNQPQHF. CDR3 sequence (DNA): TGTGCCAGCAGCTTACTCGGGGCTCCTAATCAGCCCCAGCATTTT.

This CDR3 is CASSLFRGPQNEQFF. CDR3 nucleotide sequence: TGTGCCAGCAGCTTGTTCCGGGGGCCCCAAAATGAGCAGTTCTTC. The V and J genes are TRBV7-8 and TRBJ2-1; D tentatively fits TRBD1 or TRBD2 (6 bases each). This CDR3 has 15 amino acids. Germline V gene sequence: CDR1 SGHVS, CDR2 FQNEAQ. Trimming took 3 bases from V and 7 from J, leaving 16 bases between them.

This clonotype was detected only a few times. V and J are TRBV7-3 and TRBJ2-3, with TRBD1 as a possible D gene (6 bases). V gave up 5 bases and J gave up 5 bases, with 17 bases separating them. This CDR3 is 15 amino acids long. Germline V gene sequence: CDR1 SGHTA, CDR2 FQGTGA. The CDR3 coding sequence is TGTGCCAGCAGCCCCAACCACAGGGAAGGAGATACGCAGTATTTT. Amino acid sequence: CASSPNHREGDTQYF.

This clonotype was detected many times. The rearrangement links TRBV5-1 to TRBJ2-5; a possible D gene is TRBD1 (5 bases). Germline values: CDR1 SGHRS, CDR2 YFSETQ. The CDR3 loop spans 14 amino acids. V shed 1 base and J shed 4 bases, with 11 bases lying between them. The CDR3 DNA sequence: TGCGCCAGCAGCTTGACCCTCCAGGGAGAGACCCAGTACTTC. This sequence encodes CASSLTLQGETQYF.

There are many counts of this clonotype. The gene calls are TRBV7-3 and TRBJ1-1, with D possibly being TRBD1 (5 bases). CDR3 length equals 15 residues. Germline values: CDR1 SGHTA, CDR2 FQGTGA. V was shortened by 5 bases and J by 1 base, with 14 bases between the two germline ends. CDR3 sequence: CASSADSVGNTEAFF. CDR3 DNA: TGTGCCAGCAGCGCCGACAGTGTGGGGAACACTGAAGCTTTCTTT.

This clonotype was observed a handful of times. The chain is built from TRBV24-1 and TRBJ2-2; 8 bases match TRBD1. Looked up from germline, CDR1 is KGHDR and CDR2 is SFDVKD. The CDR3 totals 15 residues. J lost 6 bases, V lost 3 bases, and 5 bases had no gene match. The chain's CDR3 is CATSDPGGAAGELFF. CDR3 nucleotide sequence: TGTGCCACCAGTGATCCAGGGGGCGCCGCCGGGGAGCTGTTTTTT.

The chain couples TRBV7-3 to TRBJ2-2, with D perhaps matching TRBD1 or TRBD2 (5 bases each). Per the germline V gene, CDR1 is SGHTA and CDR2 is FQGTGA. Deletions cut 5 bases from V and 3 bases from J, with 19 bases between. The CDR3 has 17 amino acids. CDR3 nucleotides: TGTGCCAGCAGCCCAACCCACGGGGCTTCGCACACCGGGGAGCTGTTTTTT. Its translation: CASSPTHGASHTGELFF.

The chain carries TRBV5-8 and TRBJ2-2; 7 positions match TRBD2. CDR1 is SGHTS and CDR2 is YDEGEE in the germline V gene. The V gene end was trimmed by 3 bases and the J gene end by 7 bases; junction bases not matched to a gene: 3. This CDR3 contains 13 residues. The CDR3 region has the DNA TGTGCCAGCAGCTGGGACTATATCGGGGAGCTGTTTTTT. Its protein product is CASSWDYIGELFF.

This clonotype was detected only a few times. This chain joins TRBV12-3 or TRBV12-4 and TRBJ2-3; D not certain. V lost 2 bases to trimming and J lost 5 bases, with 5 bases between them. This CDR3 spans 12 amino acids. The CDR3 reads CASSLQIDTQYF. The CDR3 region has the DNA TGTGCCAGCAGTTTACAGATAGATACGCAGTATTTT.

The V and J genes are TRBV27 and TRBJ1-2; possible D gene TRBD1, 6 bases. CDR1 MNHEY and CDR2 SMNVEV come from the germline V gene (reference sequence). This CDR3 region has 14 residues. V was shortened by 4 bases and J by 3 bases, with 12 bases between the two germline ends. The CDR3 region is CASSSLDSYYGYTF. The CDR3, as DNA: TGTGCCAGCAGTTCCCTGGACAGCTACTATGGCTACACCTTC.

This clonotype was seen a handful of times. At one boundary the junction diverges from the germline segment, which might be a read error. The gene calls are TRBV7-7 and TRBJ2-3; D possibly corresponds to TRBD1 (5 bases). CDR1 and CDR2 (germline): SSHAT, FNYEAQ (reference sequence). The CDR3 is made up of 13 amino acids. The CDR3 is CASSLGVADTQYF. The CDR3 DNA follows: TGTGCTAGCAGCTTAGGGGTAGCAGATACGCAGTATTTT.

V gene TRBV15 combines with J gene TRBJ1-3; possibly TRBD1 for D (5 bases). Per the germline V gene, CDR1 is LNHNV and CDR2 is YYDKDF (reference sequence). Trimming cost V 5 bases and J 4 bases, with 12 bases left between them. The CDR3 runs 14 residues. The CDR3 nucleotides are TGTGCCACCAGCCCAGGGAGGGACGGAAACACCATATATTTT. Protein: CATSPGRDGNTIYF.

Only a few counts were recorded for this clonotype. DNA for the CDR3: TGTGCCAGCAGCTTGCACACGACCTACGAGCAGTACTTC. Translating it yields CASSLHTTYEQYF. The V gene is TRBV7-9, the J gene TRBJ2-7; the D is unclear. CDR3 size: 13 residues. V was clipped by 3 bases and J by 2 bases, with 8 bases between them. The V gene's germline CDR1 is SEHNR and CDR2 FQNEAQ (reference sequence). The entire variable domain, with the rest obtained from reference TRBV7-9 and TRBJ2-7, is as follows: DTGVSQNPRHKITKRGQNVTFRCDPISEHNRLYWYRQTLGQGPEFLTYFQNEAQLEKSRLLSDRFSAERPKGSFSTLEIQRTEQGDSAMYLCASSLHTTYEQYFGPGTRLTVT.

The table lists this clonotype with a few counts. The chain employs TRBV27 and TRBJ2-6; the D is unclear. This CDR3 is 14 amino acids long. The ends were cut back, 5 bases at V and 2 bases at J, with 7 bases in the middle. Germline CDR1 is MNHEY and CDR2 is SMNVEV (reference sequence). The CDR3 DNA reads as TGTGCCAGCAGTCCCGTGCCTGGGGCCAACGTCCTGACTTTC. Translating it yields CASSPVPGANVLTF.

The chain recombines TRBV25-1 with TRBJ2-7, with 10 nucleotides matching TRBD1. This CDR3 comprises 14 residues. Trimming at V came to 4 bases and at J to 3 bases, leaving 3 bases not matched to a gene. Germline CDR1 MGHDK, CDR2 SYGVNS. CDR3 sequence reads: CASSVGTGVYEQYF. CDR3 nucleotides: TGTGCCAGCAGTGTCGGGACAGGGGTCTACGAGCAGTACTTC.

This clonotype showed up just a few times. The chain recombines TRBV7-9 with TRBJ2-5; perhaps TRBD1 as D (6 bases). The germline V and J ends were trimmed by 2 bases and 0 bases, with 13 bases remaining between them. The CDR3 has 16 amino acids. Germline loops: CDR1 SEHNR, CDR2 FQNEAQ (reference sequence). The CDR3 DNA reads as TGTGCCAGCAGCTTAACGAGGGGGAAGTACCAAGAGACCCAGTACTTC. Residues: CASSLTRGKYQETQYF.

This clonotype was detected a few times. The chain uses TRBV6-5 and TRBJ1-1; D gene ambiguous. Trimming took off 8 bases at V and 0 bases at J, with 19 bases between the two ends. Per the germline V gene, CDR1 is MNHEY and CDR2 is SVGAGI. The CDR3 has 16 residues. CDR3 in amino acids: CASCPYLQFMNTEAFF. The CDR3 coding sequence is TGTGCCAGCTGCCCTTATCTACAGTTCATGAACACTGAAGCTTTCTTT.

In its sample, this clonotype was seen a few times. The chain has TRBV10-3 and TRBJ2-7, with 8 positions matching TRBD1. CDR3 size: 14 residues. V lost 2 bases and J lost 4; bases outside the gene matches: 4. In germline, CDR1 is ENHRY, CDR2 SYGVKD. CDR3 sequence reads: CAISEGQGSYEQYF. The CDR3 DNA follows: TGTGCCATCAGTGAGGGACAGGGATCGTACGAGCAGTACTTC.

The V call is TRBV5-1, the J call TRBJ1-5; D is ambiguous. Trimming left V 0 bases short and J 0 bases short, with 13 bases between. CDR1 is SGHRS and CDR2 is YFSETQ in the germline V gene. The CDR3 has 17 residues. The CDR3 bases are TGCGCCAGCAGCTTGGGCCACAACGGAGATAGCAATCAGCCCCAGCATTTT. Translated, it gives CASSLGHNGDSNQPQHF.

This clonotype has more than one count but fewer than ten. The V and J genes are TRBV15 and TRBJ2-1, with 16 bases that match TRBD2. CDR3 length equals 18 residues. Losses at the gene ends were 5 bases for V and 2 bases for J; bases not matched to a gene: 6. Germline V CDR1 and CDR2: LNHNV, YYDKDF (reference sequence). This chain's CDR3 is CATSGPGLAGGAYNEQFF. The CDR3 nucleotides are TGTGCCACCAGCGGACCGGGACTAGCGGGGGGGGCCTACAATGAGCAGTTCTTC.

The CDR3 sequence: CASSPRDRVPTGELFF. The DNA of the CDR3 is TGTGCCAGCTCACCCCGCGACAGGGTGCCCACCGGGGAGCTGTTTTTT. The chain links TRBV18 to TRBJ2-2; TRBD1 matches 7 bases. This CDR3 comprises 16 residues. V was pared by 3 bases and J by 4 bases, with 8 bases of the junction left unmatched. CDR1 is KGHSH, CDR2 LQKENI, per germline.

This clonotype was seen more than once but under ten times. V usage is TRBV12-3 or TRBV12-4 and J usage is TRBJ1-5; 7 positions agree with TRBD1. This CDR3 contains 15 residues. V was pared by 6 bases and J by 0 bases, with 5 bases of the junction left unmatched. The DNA of the CDR3 is TGTGCCAGCAGGAGACAGGGTGATAGCAATCAGCCCCAGCATTTT. Translation gives CASRRQGDSNQPQHF.